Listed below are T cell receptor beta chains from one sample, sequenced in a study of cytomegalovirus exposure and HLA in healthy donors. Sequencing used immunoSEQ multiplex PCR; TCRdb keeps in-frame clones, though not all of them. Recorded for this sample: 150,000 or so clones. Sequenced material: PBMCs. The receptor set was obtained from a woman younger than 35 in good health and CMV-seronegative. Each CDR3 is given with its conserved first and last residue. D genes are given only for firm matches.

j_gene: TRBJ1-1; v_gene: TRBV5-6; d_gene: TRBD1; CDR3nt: TGTGCCAGCAGTTTCGACAGGGACACTGAAGCTTTCTTT; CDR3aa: CASSFDRDTEAFF
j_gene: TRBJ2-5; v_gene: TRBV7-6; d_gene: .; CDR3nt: TGTGCCAGCAGCACAGGGACCGGGGAGACCCAGTACTTC; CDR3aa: CASSTGTGETQYF
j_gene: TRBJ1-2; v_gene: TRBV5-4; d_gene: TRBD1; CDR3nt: TGTGCCTGCGTAGATCAGGGGGGCACTAACTATGGCTACACCTTC; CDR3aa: CACVDQGGTNYGYTF
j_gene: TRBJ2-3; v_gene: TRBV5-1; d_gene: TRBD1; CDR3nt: TGCGCCAGCAGCTTGGCGGACAGGGTGACAGATACGCAGTATTTT; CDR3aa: CASSLADRVTDTQYF
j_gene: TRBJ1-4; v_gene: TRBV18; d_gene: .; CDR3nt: TGTGCCAGCTCACCGGTGGACAGTCGGTTTGAAAAACTGTTTTTT; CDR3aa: CASSPVDSRFEKLFF
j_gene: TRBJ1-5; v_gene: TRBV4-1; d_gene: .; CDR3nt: TGCGCCAGCAGCGCCAGGCAGGGGTCAGCGGATCAGCCCCAGCATTTT; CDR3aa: CASSARQGSADQPQHF
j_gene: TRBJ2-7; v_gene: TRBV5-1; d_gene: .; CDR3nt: TGCGCCAGCAGCTCGCGCCCAGGGGACGAGCAGTACTTC; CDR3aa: CASSSRPGDEQYF
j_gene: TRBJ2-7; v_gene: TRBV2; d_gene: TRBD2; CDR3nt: TGTGCCAGCAACCCCAGCTGGGGAGGGAGCGAGCAGTACTTC; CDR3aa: CASNPSWGGSEQYF
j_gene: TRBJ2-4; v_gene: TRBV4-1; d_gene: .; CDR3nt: TGCGCCAGCAGCCTGACAAAAAACCGGAGGGACATTCAGTACTTC; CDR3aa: CASSLTKNRRDIQYF
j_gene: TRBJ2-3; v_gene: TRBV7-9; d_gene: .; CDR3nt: TGTGCCAGCGGTAGGGGAGATACGCAGTATTTT; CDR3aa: CASGRGDTQYF
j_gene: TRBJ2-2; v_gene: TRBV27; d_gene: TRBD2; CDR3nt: TGTGCCAGCACCCGACTAGCGGCGAACACCGGGGAGCTGTTTTTT; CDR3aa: CASTRLAANTGELFF
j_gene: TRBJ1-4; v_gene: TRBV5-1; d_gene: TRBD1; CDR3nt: TGCGCCAGCAGCCCGGCGGGACAGGGCGAAAAACTGTTTTTT; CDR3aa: CASSPAGQGEKLFF
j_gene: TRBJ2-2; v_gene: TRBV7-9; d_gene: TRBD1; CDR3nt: TGTGCCAGCAGCTTAGTCCCCAGGGGGCCTTCCGGGGAGCTGTTTTTT; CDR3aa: CASSLVPRGPSGELFF
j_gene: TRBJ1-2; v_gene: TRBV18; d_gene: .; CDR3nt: TGTGCCAGCTCACCGGGGGGGGAACTCTACTATGGCTACACCTTC; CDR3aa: CASSPGGELYYGYTF
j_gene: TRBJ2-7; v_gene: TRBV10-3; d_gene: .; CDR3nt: TGTGCCACCCTAAGCGCCCCCTACGAGCAGTACTTC; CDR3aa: CATLSAPYEQYF
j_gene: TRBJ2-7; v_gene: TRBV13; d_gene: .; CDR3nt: TGTGCCAGCAGCTCATGGACGGGGACCTACGAGCAGTACTTC; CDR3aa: CASSSWTGTYEQYF
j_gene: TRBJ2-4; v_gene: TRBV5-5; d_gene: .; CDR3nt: TGTGCCAGCAGCAACGGCCCGACGGGTGGCGTGGACATTCAGTACTTC; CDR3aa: CASSNGPTGGVDIQYF
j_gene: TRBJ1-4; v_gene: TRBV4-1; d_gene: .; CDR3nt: TGCGCCAGCAGCCAAGGAATAGGGGCGGCTAATGAAAAACTGTTTTTT; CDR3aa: CASSQGIGAANEKLFF
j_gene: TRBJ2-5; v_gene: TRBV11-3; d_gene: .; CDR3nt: TGTGCCAGCAGCTTGAAGCTCCTGTATATGGGAGGCGAGACCCAGTACTTC; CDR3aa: CASSLKLLYMGGETQYF
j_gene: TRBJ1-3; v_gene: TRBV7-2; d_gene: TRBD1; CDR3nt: TGTGCCAGCAGCCCATCCGGGACAGGGGCTGGAAACACCATATATTTT; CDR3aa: CASSPSGTGAGNTIYF
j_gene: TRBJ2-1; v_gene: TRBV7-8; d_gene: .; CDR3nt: TGTGCCAGCAGCTCCGAGGGTTTCCAGTCCTACAATGAGCAGTTCTTC; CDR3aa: CASSSEGFQSYNEQFF
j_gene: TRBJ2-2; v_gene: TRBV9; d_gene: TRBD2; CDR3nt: TGTGCCAGCAGCCCCGTGGCGGGAGGGTTCCCGACCGGGGAGCTGTTTTTT; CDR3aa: CASSPVAGGFPTGELFF
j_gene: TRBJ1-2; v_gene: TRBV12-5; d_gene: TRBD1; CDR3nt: TGTGCTAGTGGAAGACAGGGGCTTGGGAGCTACACCTTC; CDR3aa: CASGRQGLGSYTF
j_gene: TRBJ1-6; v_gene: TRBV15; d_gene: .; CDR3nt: TGTGCCACCAGCAGAGATCGTAACAGCCGTTGGGTTAATTCACCCCTCCACTTT; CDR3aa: CATSRDRNSRWVNSPLHF
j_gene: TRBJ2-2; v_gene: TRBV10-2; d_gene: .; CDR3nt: TGCGCCAGCAGGTTACCGGGACATACGAACACCGGGGAGCTGTTTTTT; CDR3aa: CASRLPGHTNTGELFF
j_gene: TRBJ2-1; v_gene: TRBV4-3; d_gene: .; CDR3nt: TGCGCCAGCAGCCAAGATGCGGGACCCGTCTCCTACAATGAGCAGTTCTTC; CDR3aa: CASSQDAGPVSYNEQFF
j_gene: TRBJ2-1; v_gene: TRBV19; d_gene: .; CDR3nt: TGTGCCAGTAGCCTTCTAGGAGGTGGGAATGAGCAGTTCTTC; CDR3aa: CASSLLGGGNEQFF
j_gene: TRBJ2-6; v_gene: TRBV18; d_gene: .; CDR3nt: TGTGCCAGCTCTTCAGGGAAAGGGCCACTCTCTGGGGCCAACGTCCTGACTTTC; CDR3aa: CASSSGKGPLSGANVLTF
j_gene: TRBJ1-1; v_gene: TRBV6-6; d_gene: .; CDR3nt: TGTGCCAGCAGCGAACAGGGACCCTACACTGAAGCTTTCTTT; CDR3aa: CASSEQGPYTEAFF
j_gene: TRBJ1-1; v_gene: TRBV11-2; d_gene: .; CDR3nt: TGTGCCAGCAGCTTAGATCGGACTGAAGCTTTCTTT; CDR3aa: CASSLDRTEAFF
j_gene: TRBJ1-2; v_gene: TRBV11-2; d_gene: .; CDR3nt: TGTGCCAGCAGCTTAGCTGGGGGGTGGGATGGCTACACCTTC; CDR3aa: CASSLAGGWDGYTF
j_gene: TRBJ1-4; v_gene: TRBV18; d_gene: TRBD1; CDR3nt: TGTGCCAGCTCACCTCCCGGGACAGGGAGAGGGAAACTGTTTTTT; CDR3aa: CASSPPGTGRGKLFF
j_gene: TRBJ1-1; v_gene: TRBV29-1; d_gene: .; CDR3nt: TGCAGCGTTGACGAGGGTACTGAAGCTTTCTTT; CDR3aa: CSVDEGTEAFF
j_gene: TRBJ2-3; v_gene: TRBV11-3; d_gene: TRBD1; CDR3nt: TGTGCCAGCAGCTTAGAAGGGACAGGTTCTAGCACAGATACGCAGTATTTT; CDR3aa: CASSLEGTGSSTDTQYF
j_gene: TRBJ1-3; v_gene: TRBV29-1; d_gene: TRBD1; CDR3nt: TGCAGCGTTGCACAGGGGATGAACTCTGGAAACACCATATATTTT; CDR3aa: CSVAQGMNSGNTIYF
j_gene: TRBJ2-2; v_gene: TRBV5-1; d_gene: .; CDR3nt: TGCGCCAGCAGCTTGTGGGCTATTGCCGGGGAGCTGTTTTTT; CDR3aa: CASSLWAIAGELFF
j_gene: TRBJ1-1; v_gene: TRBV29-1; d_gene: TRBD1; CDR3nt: TGCAGCGTTTGGGACAGGGGTTTCCGCACTGAAGCTTTCTTT; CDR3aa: CSVWDRGFRTEAFF
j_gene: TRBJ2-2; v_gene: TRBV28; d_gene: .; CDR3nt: TGTGCCAGCAGGATCACCGGGACACAGAACACCGGGGAGCTGTTTTTT; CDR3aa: CASRITGTQNTGELFF
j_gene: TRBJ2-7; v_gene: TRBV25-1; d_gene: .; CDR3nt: TGTGCCAGCAGTGAATATTTCAACTCCTACGAGCAGTACTTC; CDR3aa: CASSEYFNSYEQYF
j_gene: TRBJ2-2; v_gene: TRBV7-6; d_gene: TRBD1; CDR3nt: TGTGCCAGCAGAATGACAGGGGCGGCGGGGGAGCTGTTTTTT; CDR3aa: CASRMTGAAGELFF
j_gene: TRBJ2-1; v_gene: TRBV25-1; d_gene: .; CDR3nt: TGTGCCAGCAGTGCTTACAATGAGCAGTTCTTC; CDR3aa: CASSAYNEQFF
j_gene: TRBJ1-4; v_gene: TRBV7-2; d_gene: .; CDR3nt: TGTGCCAGCAGCGGCTCGAATGAAAAACTGTTTTTT; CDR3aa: CASSGSNEKLFF
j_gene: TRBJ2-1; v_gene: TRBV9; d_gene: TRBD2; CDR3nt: TGTGCCAGCAGCGTAGAACCACTAGCGGTAACCTACAATGAGCAGTTCTTC; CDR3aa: CASSVEPLAVTYNEQFF
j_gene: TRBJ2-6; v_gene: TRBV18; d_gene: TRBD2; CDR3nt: TGTGCCAGCTCACCAACTAGCGGGAGGGCCTCTGGGGCCAACGTCCTGACTTTC; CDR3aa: CASSPTSGRASGANVLTF
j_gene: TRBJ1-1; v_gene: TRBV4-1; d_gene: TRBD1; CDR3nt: TGCGCCAGCAGCCAAAATTCGAAGGGGGCTGACACTGAAGCTTTCTTT; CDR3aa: CASSQNSKGADTEAFF
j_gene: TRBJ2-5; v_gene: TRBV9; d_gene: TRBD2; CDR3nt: TGTGCCAGCAGCGTAGGGACTAGCGGCCAAGAGACCCAGTACTTC; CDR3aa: CASSVGTSGQETQYF
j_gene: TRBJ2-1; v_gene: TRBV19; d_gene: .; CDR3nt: TGTGCCAGTAGTATAGCCCCGACAGGATACAATGAGCAGTTCTTC; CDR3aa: CASSIAPTGYNEQFF
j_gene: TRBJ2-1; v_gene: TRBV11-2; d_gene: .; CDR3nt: TGTGCCAGCAGTCGAGGAGGCGGTGAGCAGTTCTTC; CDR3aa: CASSRGGGEQFF